A single sample gave rise to the 13 T cell receptor beta chains below, sequenced in a study of shared clonotypes between healthy human individuals. The table came from immunoSEQ multiplex PCR; TCRdb's copy has only in-frame clones and leaves some out. The table includes some 470,000 clones, around 78% detected once. Sample: PBMCs. The source of these receptors is a woman in her thirties or forties in good health. Some clones in this sample may be carry-over from other donors' samples.

On this clone itself: At one boundary the junction diverges from the germline segment, which might be a read error. The V call is TRBV20-1, the J call TRBJ1-3; a weak D match, TRBD1 (5 bases). The CDR3 sequence is 11 residues long. CDR1 is DFQATT, CDR2 SNEGSKA, per germline (reference sequence). Written as DNA, the CDR3 is TGCAGTGCTGACCAGGGAAGCACCATATATTTT. Translating gives CSADQGSTIYF.

The gene calls are TRBV28 and TRBJ2-1, with a weak D call TRBD1 (5 bases). The V end lost 6 bases, the J end lost 0 bases, and 18 bases lay between the germline ends. The length of the CDR3 is 17 residues. Germline V gene data show CDR1 as MDHEN and CDR2 as SYDVKM. For the CDR3, the DNA is TGTGCCAGCAGGCTCCGAGGCTACAGGAGCTCCTACAATGAGCAGTTCTTC. Translated: CASRLRGYRSSYNEQFF.

The rearrangement links TRBV10-2 to TRBJ2-7; TRBD2 might be the D (5 bases). V lost 6 bases and J lost 5, with 11 bases in between. This CDR3 spans 12 amino acids. In germline, CDR1 is WSHSY, CDR2 SAAADI. CDR3: CASSESADEQYF. The CDR3 coding sequence is TGCGCCAGCAGCGAATCAGCGGACGAGCAGTACTTC.

This clone was detected ten times or more. The chain combines TRBV13 with TRBJ2-3, with D uncertain. Trimming removed 1 base from V and 1 base from J, with 15 bases in between. This CDR3 contains 17 residues. Germline CDR1 reads PRHDT; CDR2 reads FYEKMQ (reference sequence). The CDR3 sequence is CASSLVVAAARTDTQYF. The CDR3 DNA reads as TGTGCCAGCAGCTTAGTGGTCGCGGCAGCACGCACAGATACGCAGTATTTT.

This clone was counted only a few times. With only one base between it and a far larger clone, this is likely a read error. The CDR3 ends on some other residue instead of the conserved phenylalanine or tryptophan, so this is likely a read error. The chain uses TRBV29-1 and TRBJ1-5, with a weak D call TRBD1 (5 bases). This CDR3 is 14 amino acids long. V was shortened by 6 bases and J by 0 bases, with 12 bases between the two germline ends. CDR1 is SQVTM, CDR2 ANQGSEA, per germline. The CDR3, as DNA: TGCAGCGTAGCCACGGACATTAGCAATCAGCCCCAGCATTCT. Its protein is CSVATDISNQPQHS.

V and J are TRBV18 and TRBJ2-3, with D perhaps matching TRBD1 (6 bases). Looked up from germline, CDR1 is KGHSH and CDR2 is LQKENI. The CDR3 spans 16 residues. V was pared by 4 bases and J by 0 bases, with 14 bases between. The CDR3 loop reads CASSLNRAASTDTQYF. The CDR3 region has the DNA TGTGCCAGCTCACTAAACAGGGCCGCTAGCACAGATACGCAGTATTTT.

This rearrangement joins TRBV6-1 to TRBJ2-7; possibly TRBD1 for D (5 bases). V gave up 2 bases and J gave up 7 bases, with 18 bases separating them. Germline values: CDR1 MNHNS, CDR2 SASEGT. The CDR3 sequence is 15 residues long. CDR3 DNA: TGTGCCAGCAGTGAACATTCAGGGCGCTCCCAGGAGCAGTACTTC. Translating it yields CASSEHSGRSQEQYF.

The chain combines TRBV7-2 with TRBJ2-5; D not certain. This CDR3 region has 15 residues. V lost 2 bases and J 1 base, leaving 11 bases between the germline ends. CDR1 SGHTA and CDR2 FQGNSA come from the germline V gene. CDR3 bases: TGTGCCAGCAGCTTAATGTCGCACCCCCAAGAGACCCAGTACTTC. It encodes CASSLMSHPQETQYF. Based on the CDR3 plus reference TRBV7-2 and TRBJ2-5, the full variable domain is GAGVSQSPSNKVTEKGKDVELRCDPISGHTALYWYRQSLGQGLEFLIYFQGNSAPDKSGLPSDRFSAERTGGSVSTLTIQRTQQEDSAVYLCASSLMSHPQETQYFGPGTRLLVL.

The chain has TRBV9 and TRBJ1-2, with 9 bases lining up with TRBD1. Trimming cost V 0 bases and J 7 bases; bases outside gene matches: 10. Per the germline V gene, CDR1 is SGDLS and CDR2 is YYNGEE. The CDR3 length is 16 residues. This CDR3 reads CASSVGIPGQGRGYTF. CDR3 in DNA: TGTGCCAGCAGCGTAGGCATTCCGGGACAGGGACGTGGCTACACCTTC.

This sequence joins TRBV28 and TRBJ2-7; D possibly corresponds to TRBD1 (6 bases). Germline values: CDR1 MDHEN, CDR2 SYDVKM. This CDR3 spans 15 amino acids. Trimming took off 2 bases at V and 6 bases at J, with 17 bases between the two ends. The CDR3 sequence is CASSLRDNYSLEQYF. CDR3 sequence (DNA): TGTGCCAGCAGTTTACGGGACAACTATTCACTCGAGCAGTACTTC. Looking up the rest from reference TRBV28 and TRBJ2-7 gives the full variable domain: DVKVTQSSRYLVKRTGEKVFLECVQDMDHENMFWYRQDPGLGLRLIYFSYDVKMKEKGDIPEGYSVSREKKERFSLILESASTNQTSMYLCASSLRDNYSLEQYFGPGTRLTVT.

This chain links TRBV28 with TRBJ2-7; tentative D call: TRBD2 (5 bases). Trimming pared 7 bases from V and 0 bases from J, leaving 10 bases between. The CDR3 has 13 residues. Germline assignment: CDR1 MDHEN and CDR2 SYDVKM. DNA of the CDR3: TGTGCCAGCATCGGCCGGGACTCCTACGAGCAGTACTTC. Its protein is CASIGRDSYEQYF.

The J gene is TRBJ1-4, the V gene TRBV6-1, with no clear D. V lost 10 bases to trimming and J lost 4 bases, with 19 bases between them. CDR1 is MNHNS and CDR2 is SASEGT in the germline V gene. CDR3 size: 15 residues. The chain's CDR3 is CATDRASANNEKLFF. Written as DNA, the CDR3 is TGTGCCACCGACCGGGCCTCAGCAAATAATGAAAAACTGTTTTTT.

The chain combines TRBV4-3 with TRBJ2-7; D is unclear. V was shortened by 4 bases and J by 6 bases, with 13 bases between the two germline ends. Per the germline V gene, CDR1 is LGHNA and CDR2 is YSLEER. The CDR3 is 13 residues long. The CDR3 region has the DNA TGCGCCAGCAGCCCGAGGACCACTGGCGAGCAGTACTTC. It yields the protein CASSPRTTGEQYF.